Listed below are T cell receptor beta chains from one sample, sequenced in a study of T cell responses to AZD1222 COVID-19 vaccine. Only in-frame clones appear in the TCRdb table, and some are missing; sequencing was by immunoSEQ multiplex PCR. The sample has roughly 140,000 clones, about 91% seen once; the top ten hold around 2%. The sample consisted of peripheral blood, taken on day 0 of AZD1222 vaccination. The receptors derive from an adult in good health. Each CDR3 is given with its conserved first and last residue. A D gene is named only where the DNA matches it firmly. The listing skips clone size in some rows; elsewhere it reads once, few, many or a size class.

v_gene	j_gene	d_gene	abundance	CDR3aa	CDR3nt
TRBV30	TRBJ1-4	-	-	CAWSPGVYEKLFF	TGTGCCTGGAGTCCTGGGGTTTACGAAAAACTGTTTTTT
TRBV7-2	TRBJ1-2	-	-	CASSLDHSPGGYTF	TGTGCCAGCAGCTTAGACCATTCCCCGGGGGGCTACACCTTC
TRBV5-6	TRBJ1-2	-	-	CASSSDSWSNYGYTF	TGTGCCAGCAGCTCTGACAGTTGGTCTAACTATGGCTACACCTTC
TRBV27	TRBJ1-4	-	-	CASSPLGGNEKLFF	TGTGCCAGCAGTCCCTTAGGGGGGAACGAAAAACTGTTTTTT
TRBV20-1	TRBJ2-7	-	once	CSASQAVTYEQYF	TGCAGTGCTAGTCAGGCAGTAACCTACGAGCAGTACTTC
TRBV7-2	TRBJ1-4	-	-	CASSLTANEKLFF	TGTGCCAGCAGCTTAACGGCTAATGAAAAACTGTTTTTT
TRBV29-1	TRBJ1-1	TRBD1	once	CSVGGQMNTEAFF	TGCAGCGTTGGGGGACAGATGAACACTGAAGCTTTCTTT
TRBV19	TRBJ2-1	TRBD1	-	CASSIPTGGVLDEQFF	TGTGCCAGTAGTATTCCCACAGGGGGCGTTTTGGATGAGCAGTTCTTC
TRBV5-1	TRBJ2-7	-	-	CASSLMGGGYEQYF	TGCGCCAGCAGCTTGATGGGCGGTGGCTACGAGCAGTACTTC
TRBV5-4	TRBJ2-1	TRBD2	-	CASSSGGPGNEQFF	TGTGCCAGCAGCTCGGGAGGGCCGGGGAATGAGCAGTTCTTC
TRBV29-1	TRBJ1-1	-	once	CSVQLGTEAFF	TGCAGCGTTCAGTTGGGCACTGAAGCTTTCTTT
TRBV5-8	TRBJ1-1	-	-	CASSLGILRVEAFF	TGTGCCAGCAGCTTGGGCATCCTTAGGGTTGAAGCTTTCTTT
TRBV19	TRBJ1-1	-	-	CASSREGGFNTEAFF	TGTGCCAGTAGTCGTGAGGGGGGCTTTAACACTGAAGCTTTCTTT
TRBV7-9	TRBJ2-1	-	-	CASSLTGDEQFF	TGTGCCAGCAGCTTGACAGGCGATGAGCAGTTCTTC
TRBV9	TRBJ2-1	TRBD2	-	CASSVGLAGEGEQFF	TGTGCCAGCAGCGTAGGACTAGCGGGAGAGGGTGAGCAGTTCTTC
TRBV6-4	TRBJ2-3	TRBD1	-	CASSESTGGGDTQYF	TGTGCCAGCAGTGAATCGACAGGGGGCGGAGATACGCAGTATTTT
TRBV19	TRBJ1-4	TRBD1	-	CASSRGQAAGEKLFF	TGTGCCAGTTCTAGGGGGCAGGCGGCCGGGGAAAAACTGTTTTTT
TRBV30	TRBJ2-3	TRBD2	-	CACQRGRSDTQYF	TGTGCCTGTCAGCGGGGGCGGTCGGATACGCAGTATTTT
TRBV29-1	TRBJ2-7	TRBD1	-	CSVSGTGHYEQYF	TGCAGCGTTTCCGGGACAGGGCACTACGAGCAGTACTTC
TRBV28	TRBJ1-1	-	few	CASSLGGATGNTEAFF	TGTGCCAGCAGTCTGGGCGGGGCGACGGGGAACACTGAAGCTTTCTTT
TRBV3-1/TRBV3-2	TRBJ1-3	TRBD1	once	CASSLNTGALSGNTIYF	TGTGCCAGCAGCCTCAACACAGGGGCCCTCTCTGGAAACACCATATATTTT
TRBV14	TRBJ1-1	-	once	CASSQDLGRLNTEAFF	TGTGCCAGCAGCCAAGATTTGGGGAGACTGAACACTGAAGCTTTCTTT
TRBV19	TRBJ2-7	-	-	CASSTASGGYEQYF	TGTGCCAGTAGTACCGCTTCCGGGGGCTACGAGCAGTACTTC
TRBV11-2	TRBJ2-1	TRBD2	-	CASSFLGLAGGSEQFF	TGTGCCAGCAGCTTTCTGGGACTAGCGGGAGGCAGTGAGCAGTTCTTC
TRBV5-1	TRBJ1-5	TRBD1	-	CASSIAGQGIEPQHF	TGCGCCAGCAGCATTGCGGGACAGGGAATTGAGCCCCAGCATTTT
TRBV15	TRBJ2-2	-	-	CATSRVGAAGELFF	TGTGCCACCAGCAGAGTGGGGGCAGCCGGGGAGCTGTTTTTT
TRBV30	TRBJ1-6	TRBD1	-	CAWDRAYNSPLHF	TGTGCCTGGGACAGGGCCTATAATTCACCCCTCCACTTT
TRBV6-2/TRBV6-3	TRBJ2-1	TRBD2	-	CASSYSTSGRLYEQFF	TGTGCCAGCAGTTACTCGACTAGCGGGAGGTTGTATGAGCAGTTCTTC
TRBV21-1	TRBJ2-7	-	few	CASSKEGTPSCSSYEQYF	TGTGCCAGCAGCAAAGAAGGGACCCCTAGCTGCTCGTCCTACGAGCAGTACTTC
TRBV14	TRBJ1-1	-	-	CASSQAPPEAFF	TGTGCCAGCAGCCAAGCCCCGCCTGAAGCTTTCTTT
TRBV14	TRBJ2-7	-	-	CASSQGGGIGTPLYEQYF	TGTGCCAGCAGCCAAGGCGGCGGAATCGGGACCCCCCTCTACGAGCAGTACTTC
TRBV30	TRBJ2-3	TRBD2	-	CAWKREPSTDTQYF	TGTGCCTGGAAGCGGGAGCCTAGCACAGATACGCAGTATTTT
TRBV25-1	TRBJ1-2	TRBD1	-	CASSVLTGGANVGYTF	TGTGCCAGCAGTGTCCTTACAGGGGGCGCGAATGTTGGCTACACCTTC
TRBV29-1	TRBJ1-3	TRBD1	few	CSVENRGGNTIYF	TGCAGCGTTGAGAACAGGGGCGGAAACACCATATATTTT
TRBV5-4	TRBJ2-2	-	-	CASSLGAGATGELFF	TGTGCCAGCAGCTTAGGGGCGGGGGCTACCGGGGAGCTGTTTTTT
TRBV27	TRBJ1-6	-	few	CASGANSPLHF	TGTGCCAGCGGGGCCAATTCACCCCTCCACTTT
TRBV19	TRBJ1-5	-	-	CASRGMSNQPQHF	TGTGCCAGTAGGGGGATGAGCAATCAGCCCCAGCATTTT
TRBV29-1	TRBJ2-3	-	-	CSVDLGIDTQYF	TGCAGCGTTGATTTGGGGATAGATACGCAGTATTTT
TRBV27	TRBJ1-6	-	-	CASSQPRSHSPLHF	TGTGCCAGCAGCCAACCTAGATCGCATTCACCCCTCCACTTT
TRBV3-1/TRBV3-2	TRBJ1-2	-	-	CASSASQFPGGYTF	TGTGCCAGCAGCGCCAGCCAGTTCCCGGGGGGCTACACCTTC
TRBV6-5	TRBJ2-3	-	once	CASMSSTRGTDTQYF	TGTGCCAGCATGAGTAGCACGCGGGGCACAGATACGCAGTATTTT
TRBV11-3	TRBJ1-2	TRBD1	-	CASSPGGANYGYTF	TGTGCCAGCAGCCCAGGGGGGGCTAACTATGGCTACACCTTC
TRBV6-6	TRBJ2-2	TRBD1	few	CASSLGGRGTGELFF	TGTGCCAGCAGCCTAGGGGGCCGGGGCACCGGGGAGCTGTTTTTT
TRBV19	TRBJ2-7	-	-	CASSGADYEQYF	TGTGCCAGTAGTGGGGCAGACTACGAGCAGTACTTC
TRBV5-1	TRBJ2-3	TRBD1	-	CASSSGTAFTDTQYF	TGCGCCAGCAGCTCCGGGACAGCTTTCACAGATACGCAGTATTTT
TRBV5-6	TRBJ2-6	-	-	CASSLRRSGANVLTF	TGTGCCAGCAGCTTACGGCGGTCTGGGGCCAACGTCCTGACTTTC
TRBV5-1	TRBJ1-6	-	few	CASSSGDTNSPLHF	TGCGCCAGCAGCAGTGGTGATACGAATTCACCCCTCCACTTT